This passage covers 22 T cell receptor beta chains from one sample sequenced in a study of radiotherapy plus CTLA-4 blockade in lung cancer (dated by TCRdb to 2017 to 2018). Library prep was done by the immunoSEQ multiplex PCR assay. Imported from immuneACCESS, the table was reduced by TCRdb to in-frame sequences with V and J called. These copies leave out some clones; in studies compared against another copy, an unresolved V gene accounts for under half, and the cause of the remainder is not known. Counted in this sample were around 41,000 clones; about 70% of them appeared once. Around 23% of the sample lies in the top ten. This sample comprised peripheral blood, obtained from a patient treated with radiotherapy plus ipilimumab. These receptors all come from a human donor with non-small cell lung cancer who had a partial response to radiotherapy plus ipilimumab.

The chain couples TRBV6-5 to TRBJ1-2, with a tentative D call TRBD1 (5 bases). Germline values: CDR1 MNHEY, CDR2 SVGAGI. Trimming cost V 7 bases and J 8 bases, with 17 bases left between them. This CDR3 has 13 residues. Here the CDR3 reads CASIRSGGDGYTF. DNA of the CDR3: TGTGCCAGCATTCGATCGGGGGGGGACGGCTACACCTTC.

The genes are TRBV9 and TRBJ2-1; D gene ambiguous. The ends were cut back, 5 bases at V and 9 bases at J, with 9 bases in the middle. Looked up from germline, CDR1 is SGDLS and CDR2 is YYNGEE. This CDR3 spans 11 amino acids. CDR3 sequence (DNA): TGTGCCAGCAGGGCCAGTGGTGAGCAGTTCTTC. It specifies CASRASGEQFF.

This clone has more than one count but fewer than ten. Written as DNA, the CDR3 is TGTGCCAGCACCCCCTCGAGTAATGAAAAACTGTTTTTT. Residues: CASTPSSNEKLFF. This sequence joins TRBV7-2 and TRBJ1-4, with D hard to call. The CDR3 is 13 amino acids. Trimming stripped 7 bases from V and 4 bases from J, with 10 bases between. The germline gives CDR1 SGHTA, CDR2 FQGNSA.

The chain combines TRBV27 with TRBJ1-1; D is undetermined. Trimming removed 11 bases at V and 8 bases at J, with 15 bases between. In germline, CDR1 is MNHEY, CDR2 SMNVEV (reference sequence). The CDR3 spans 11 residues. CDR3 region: CAARSFGEAFF. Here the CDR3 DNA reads TGTGCCGCAAGGAGTTTCGGGGAAGCTTTCTTT.

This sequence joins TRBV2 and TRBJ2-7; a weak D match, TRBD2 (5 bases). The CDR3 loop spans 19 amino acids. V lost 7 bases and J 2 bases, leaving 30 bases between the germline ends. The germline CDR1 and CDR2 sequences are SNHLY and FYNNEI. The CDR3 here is CASMGVPPTRASRTYEQYF. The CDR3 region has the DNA TGTGCCAGCATGGGAGTGCCCCCCACGCGTGCTAGCCGTACCTACGAGCAGTACTTC. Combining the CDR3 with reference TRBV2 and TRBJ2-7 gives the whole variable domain EPEVTQTPSHQVTQMGQEVILRCVPISNHLYFYWYRQILGQKVEFLVSFYNNEISEKSEIFDDQFSVERPDGSNFTLKIRSTKLEDSAMYFCASMGVPPTRASRTYEQYFGPGTRLTVT.

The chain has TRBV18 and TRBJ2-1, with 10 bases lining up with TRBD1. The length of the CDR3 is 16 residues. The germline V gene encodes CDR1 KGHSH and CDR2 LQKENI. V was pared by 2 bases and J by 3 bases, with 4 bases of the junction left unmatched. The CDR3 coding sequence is TGTGCCAGCTCACCATTTGGGACAGGGGACTACAATGAGCAGTTCTTC. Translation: CASSPFGTGDYNEQFF. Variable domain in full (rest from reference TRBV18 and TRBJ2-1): NAGVMQNPRHLVRRRGQEARLRCSPMKGHSHVYWYRQLPEEGLKFMVYLQKENIIDESGMPKERFSAEFPKEGPSILRIQQVVRGDSAAYFCASSPFGTGDYNEQFFGPGTRLTVL.

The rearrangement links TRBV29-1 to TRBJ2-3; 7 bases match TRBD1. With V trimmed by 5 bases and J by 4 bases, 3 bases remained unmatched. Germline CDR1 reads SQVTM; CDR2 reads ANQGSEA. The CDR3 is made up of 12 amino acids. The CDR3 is CSVRQGPDTQYF. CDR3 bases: TGCAGCGTTAGACAGGGCCCAGATACGCAGTATTTT.

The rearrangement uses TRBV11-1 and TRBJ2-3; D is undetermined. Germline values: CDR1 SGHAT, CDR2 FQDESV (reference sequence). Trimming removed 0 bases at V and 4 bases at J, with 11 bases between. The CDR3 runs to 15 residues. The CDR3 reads CASSLARLKADTQYF. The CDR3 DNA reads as TGTGCCAGCAGCTTAGCCCGACTCAAGGCAGATACGCAGTATTTT.

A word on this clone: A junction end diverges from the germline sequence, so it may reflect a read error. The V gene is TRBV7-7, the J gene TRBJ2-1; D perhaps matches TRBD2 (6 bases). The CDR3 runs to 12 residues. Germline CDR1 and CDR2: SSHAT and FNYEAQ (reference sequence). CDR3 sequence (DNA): TGTGCTAGCAGCGCCGTGGGAGGCGAGCAGTTCTTC. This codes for CASSAVGGEQFF. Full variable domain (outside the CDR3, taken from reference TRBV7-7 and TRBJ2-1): GAGVSQSPRYKVTKRGQDVTLRCDPISSHATLYWYQQALGQGPEFLTYFNYEAQPDKSGLPSDRFSAERPEGSISTLTIQRTEQRDSAMYRCASSAVGGEQFFGPGTRLTVL.

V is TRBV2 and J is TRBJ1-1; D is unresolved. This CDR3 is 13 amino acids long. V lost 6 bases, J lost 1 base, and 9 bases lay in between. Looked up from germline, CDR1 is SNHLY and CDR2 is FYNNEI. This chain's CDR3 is CASSLLSNTEAFF. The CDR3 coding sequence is TGTGCCAGCAGCCTCCTTTCGAACACTGAAGCTTTCTTT.

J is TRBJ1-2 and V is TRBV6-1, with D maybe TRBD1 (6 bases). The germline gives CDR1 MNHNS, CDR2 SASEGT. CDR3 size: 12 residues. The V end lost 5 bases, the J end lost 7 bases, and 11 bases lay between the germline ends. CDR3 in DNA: TGTGCCAGCAGTCCCACAGGGTCTGGCTACACCTTC. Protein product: CASSPTGSGYTF.

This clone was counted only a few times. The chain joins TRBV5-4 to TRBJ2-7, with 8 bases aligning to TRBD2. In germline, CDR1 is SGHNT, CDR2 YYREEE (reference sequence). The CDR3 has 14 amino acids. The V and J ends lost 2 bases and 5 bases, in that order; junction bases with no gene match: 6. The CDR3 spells CASSLNGGVHEQYF. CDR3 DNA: TGTGCCAGCAGCTTAAACGGGGGGGTTCACGAGCAGTACTTC.

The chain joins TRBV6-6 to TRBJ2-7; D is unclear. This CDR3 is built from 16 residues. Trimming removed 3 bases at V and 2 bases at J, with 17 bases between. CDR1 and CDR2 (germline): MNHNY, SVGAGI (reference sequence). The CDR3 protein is CASSYLRRKVAYEQYF. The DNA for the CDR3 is TGTGCCAGCAGTTATCTCCGGCGGAAGGTCGCCTACGAGCAGTACTTC.

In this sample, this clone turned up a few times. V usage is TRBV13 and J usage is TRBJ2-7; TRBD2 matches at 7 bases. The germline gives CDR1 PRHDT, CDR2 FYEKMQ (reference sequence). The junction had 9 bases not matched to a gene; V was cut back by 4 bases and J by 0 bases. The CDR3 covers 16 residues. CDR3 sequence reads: CASSSQKAGFSYEQYF. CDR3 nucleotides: TGTGCCAGCAGCTCACAAAAAGCGGGGTTCTCCTACGAGCAGTACTTC.

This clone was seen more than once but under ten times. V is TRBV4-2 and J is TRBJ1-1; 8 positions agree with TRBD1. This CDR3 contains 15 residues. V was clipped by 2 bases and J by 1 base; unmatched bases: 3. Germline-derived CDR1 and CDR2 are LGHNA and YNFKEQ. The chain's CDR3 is CASSQQGQANTEAFF. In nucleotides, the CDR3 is TGTGCCAGCAGCCAACAGGGACAGGCGAACACTGAAGCTTTCTTT.

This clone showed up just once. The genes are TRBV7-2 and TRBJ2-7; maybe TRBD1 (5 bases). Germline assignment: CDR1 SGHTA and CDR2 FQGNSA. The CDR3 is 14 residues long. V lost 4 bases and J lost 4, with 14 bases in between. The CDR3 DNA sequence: TGTGCCAGCAGCTCGGATTATCCAGGGTACGAGCAGTACTTC. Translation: CASSSDYPGYEQYF. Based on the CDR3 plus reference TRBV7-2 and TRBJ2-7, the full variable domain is GAGVSQSPSNKVTEKGKDVELRCDPISGHTALYWYRQSLGQGLEFLIYFQGNSAPDKSGLPSDRFSAERTGGSVSTLTIQRTQQEDSAVYLCASSSDYPGYEQYFGPGTRLTVT.

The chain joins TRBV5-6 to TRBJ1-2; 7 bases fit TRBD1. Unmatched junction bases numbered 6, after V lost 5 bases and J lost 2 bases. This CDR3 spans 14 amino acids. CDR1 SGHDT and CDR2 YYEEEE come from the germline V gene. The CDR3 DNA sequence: TGTGCCAGCAGATCCGGACAGGTAAACTATGGCTACACCTTC. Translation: CASRSGQVNYGYTF.

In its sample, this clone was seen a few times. CDR3 region: CASRLRVNQPQHF. The DNA of the CDR3 is TGTGCCAGCAGGCTCCGGGTCAATCAGCCCCAGCATTTT. The rearrangement links TRBV6-1 to TRBJ1-5; D is uncertain. From germline, CDR1 is MNHNS and CDR2 SASEGT. Trimming pared 6 bases from V and 3 bases from J, leaving 9 bases between. The CDR3 is 13 residues long.

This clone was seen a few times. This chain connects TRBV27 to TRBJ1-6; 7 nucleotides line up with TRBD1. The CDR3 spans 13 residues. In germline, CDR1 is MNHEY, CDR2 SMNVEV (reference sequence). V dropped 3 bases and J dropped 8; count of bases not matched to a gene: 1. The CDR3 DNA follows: TGTGCCAGCAGTTTCGGGACAGATTCACCCCTCCACTTT. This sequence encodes CASSFGTDSPLHF.

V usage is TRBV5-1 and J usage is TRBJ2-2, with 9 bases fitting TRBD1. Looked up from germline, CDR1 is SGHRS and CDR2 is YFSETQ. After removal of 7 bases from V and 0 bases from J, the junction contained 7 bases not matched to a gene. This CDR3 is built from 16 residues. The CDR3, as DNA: TGCGCCAGCGGGGGGACAGGGTTCGCGAACACCGGGGAGCTGTTTTTT. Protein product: CASGGTGFANTGELFF.

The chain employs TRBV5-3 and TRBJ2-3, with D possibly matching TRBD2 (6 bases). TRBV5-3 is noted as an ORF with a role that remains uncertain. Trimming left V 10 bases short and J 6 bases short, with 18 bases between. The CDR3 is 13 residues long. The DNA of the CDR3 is TGTGCCTTCCTTAGCGCAGGGAGGGATACGCAGTATTTT. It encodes CAFLSAGRDTQYF.

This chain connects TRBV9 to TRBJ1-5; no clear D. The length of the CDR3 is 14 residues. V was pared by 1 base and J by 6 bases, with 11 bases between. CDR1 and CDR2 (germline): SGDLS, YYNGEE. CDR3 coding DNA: TGTGCCAGCAGCGTATCGGGGAACCTTCAGCCCCAGCATTTT. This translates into CASSVSGNLQPQHF.